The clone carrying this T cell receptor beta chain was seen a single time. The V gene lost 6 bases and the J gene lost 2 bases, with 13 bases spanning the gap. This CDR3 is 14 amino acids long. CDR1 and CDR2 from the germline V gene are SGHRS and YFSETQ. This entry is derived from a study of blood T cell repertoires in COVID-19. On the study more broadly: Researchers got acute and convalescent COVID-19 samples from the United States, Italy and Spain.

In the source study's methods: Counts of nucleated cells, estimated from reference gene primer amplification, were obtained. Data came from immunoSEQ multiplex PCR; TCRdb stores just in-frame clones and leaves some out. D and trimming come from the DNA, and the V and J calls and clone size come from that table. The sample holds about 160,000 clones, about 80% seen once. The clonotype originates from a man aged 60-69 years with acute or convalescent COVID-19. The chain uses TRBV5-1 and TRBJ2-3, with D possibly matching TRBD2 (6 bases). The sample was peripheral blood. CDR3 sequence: CASMYKDYTDTQYF. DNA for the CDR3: TGCGCCAGCATGTACAAGGACTACACAGATACGCAGTATTTT.